Listed here is a single T cell receptor beta chain. The length of the CDR3 is 13 residues. CDR1 is MNHEY, CDR2 SVGAGI, per germline. Trimming took 1 base from V and 10 from J, leaving 11 bases between them. These data belong to a study of control samples from healthy donors and cancer patients. Profiled with immunoSEQ multiplex PCR; TCRdb holds only in-frame clones, not every one. There are approximately 59,000 clones in the sample; 70% to 90% occur only once, and about 13% lies in the top ten. The sequenced sample was PBMCs. The chain carries TRBV6-5 and TRBJ2-1; no clear D gene. This receptor was obtained from a woman aged 60-70 years with lung cancer. CDR3 DNA sequence: TGTGCCAGCAGTTACTTTAGTACTTCCGAGCAGTTCTTC. It codes for CASSYFSTSEQFF.